The T cell receptor (beta chain) described here comes from a study of spatial heterogeneity in lung cancer. Using its own MiXCR run on the 5' RACE reads, TCRdb lists one record per CDR3 protein. The table shows around 98,000 distinct CDR3 sequences, with roughly a fifth occurring only once. Specified time point: blood at routine non-recurrence follow-up after resection. V lost 5 bases and J 3 bases, leaving 29 bases between the germline ends. Germline V gene lookup returns CDR1 SGHAT and CDR2 FQNNGV. This CDR3 has 19 amino acids. This clonotype was seen a few times. Sequencing was performed on PBMCs, taken at follow-up. This receptor was obtained from a male donor with early-stage non-small cell lung cancer. This sequence joins TRBV11-2 and TRBJ2-7, with D possibly called TRBD1 or TRBD2 (5 bases each). The CDR3 sequence is CASSPIKRGRQRENYEQYF. The CDR3 nucleotides read TGTGCCAGCAGCCCAATAAAACGGGGCAGACAGAGAGAAAACTACGAGCAGTACTTC.